Below are 30 T cell receptor beta chains sequenced from a single sample in a study of blood T cell repertoires in COVID-19. Measured with immunoSEQ multiplex PCR; TCRdb has only the in-frame clones, and not every one. The table includes under 200,000 clones, 84% detected once. The sequencing sample was made of PBMCs or T cells enriched from blood (not recorded which). All receptors derive from a woman in her forties or fifties who had recovered from COVID-19.

The rearrangement links TRBV7-6 to TRBJ2-5, with TRBD1 matching 10 bases. Germline V gene sequence: CDR1 SGHVS, CDR2 FNYEAQ. The CDR3 is 15 residues long. Unmatched junction bases numbered 0, after V lost 1 base and J lost 1 base. The CDR3 loop reads CASSLGQGAQETQYF. The DNA of the CDR3 is TGTGCCAGCAGCTTAGGACAGGGGGCCCAAGAGACCCAGTACTTC.

V and J are TRBV20-1 and TRBJ1-1; D is uncertain. Per the germline V gene, CDR1 is DFQATT and CDR2 is SNEGSKA (reference sequence). The CDR3 contains 11 residues. V lost 3 bases and J lost 6, with 8 bases in between. Here the CDR3 DNA reads TGCAGTGCTAGTAGCGCAGCTGAAGCTTTCTTT. It specifies CSASSAAEAFF.

This rearrangement joins TRBV28 to TRBJ2-3; 10 nucleotides align to TRBD2. Germline CDR1 and CDR2: MDHEN and SYDVKM. After removal of 4 bases from V and 5 bases from J, the junction contained 12 bases not matched to a gene. The CDR3 extends over 17 amino acids. CDR3 nucleotide sequence: TGTGCCAGCAGTTCGGTAGGGAGCGGGAGGGTTAGAGATACGCAGTATTTT. This encodes CASSSVGSGRVRDTQYF.

The genes are TRBV4-1 and TRBJ2-7, with 7 bases that match TRBD1. V trimming: 1 base; J trimming: 2 bases; junction bases outside the gene matches: 2. Germline values: CDR1 MGHRA, CDR2 YSYEKL. The length of the CDR3 is 14 residues. This CDR3 reads CASSQGQGAYEQYF. CDR3 DNA sequence: TGCGCCAGCAGCCAAGGTCAGGGGGCCTACGAGCAGTACTTC.

This chain connects TRBV11-2 to TRBJ1-4; D is possibly TRBD1 (6 bases). CDR3 length: 14 amino acids. V shed 4 bases and J shed 10 bases, with 16 bases lying between them. Germline V gene lookup returns CDR1 SGHAT and CDR2 FQNNGV. CDR3 in DNA: TGTGCCAGCAGCTCCTGGGACAAAGTAGGAAAACTGTTTTTT. This encodes CASSSWDKVGKLFF.

This clone was observed a single time. The chain combines TRBV7-2 with TRBJ1-2; perhaps TRBD1 as D (5 bases). Germline lookup yields CDR1 SGHTA and CDR2 FQGNSA. The CDR3 has 14 amino acids. V was shortened by 7 bases and J by 8 bases, with 20 bases between the two germline ends. CDR3 loop: CASTNPGSGIGYTF. CDR3 bases: TGTGCCAGCACGAATCCAGGGTCCGGAATCGGCTACACCTTC. Based on the CDR3 plus reference TRBV7-2 and TRBJ1-2, the full variable domain is GAGVSQSPSNKVTEKGKDVELRCDPISGHTALYWYRQSLGQGLEFLIYFQGNSAPDKSGLPSDRFSAERTGGSVSTLTIQRTQQEDSAVYLCASTNPGSGIGYTFGSGTRLTVV.

The chain joins TRBV28 to TRBJ1-2; weak D call: TRBD1 (6 bases). Germline assignment: CDR1 MDHEN and CDR2 SYDVKM. The CDR3 loop spans 12 amino acids. Trimming left V 7 bases short and J 6 bases short, with 12 bases between. The CDR3, as DNA: TGTGCCAGCACCGACAGGTATGATGGCTACACCTTC. This sequence encodes CASTDRYDGYTF.

This clone was seen a few times. The chain recombines TRBV6-6 with TRBJ1-4, with 7 bases matching TRBD1. CDR1 is MNHNY, CDR2 SVGAGI, per germline (reference sequence). V gave up 6 bases and J gave up 0 bases; unmatched junction bases: 1. This CDR3 is built from 14 residues. CDR3 nucleotides: TGTGCCAGCAGCCAGGGGGCAACTAATGAAAAACTGTTTTTT. This encodes CASSQGATNEKLFF.

This clone has just one count. J is TRBJ2-3 and V is TRBV4-3, with D possibly being TRBD2 (6 bases). Germline V lookup: CDR1 LGHNA, CDR2 YSLEER. V lost 1 base to trimming and J lost 0 bases, with 8 bases between them. This CDR3 is 15 amino acids long. This CDR3 reads CASSQGRGSTDTQYF. The CDR3 DNA reads as TGCGCCAGCAGCCAAGGCCGGGGGAGCACAGATACGCAGTATTTT.

The genes are TRBV4-2 and TRBJ1-3; no firm D call. The V gene lost 4 bases and the J gene lost 0 bases, with 16 bases spanning the gap. This CDR3 is 17 amino acids long. Germline V CDR1 and CDR2: LGHNA, YNFKEQ. The CDR3 DNA follows: TGTGCCAGCAGCCGGGAGTATTCGGCAAACTCTGGAAACACCATATATTTT. This encodes CASSREYSANSGNTIYF.

The chain recombines TRBV2 with TRBJ2-5; D is undetermined. CDR3 length: 13 residues. V lost 6 bases and J lost 5, with 13 bases in between. Per germline, CDR1 SNHLY and CDR2 FYNNEI. CDR3 nucleotide sequence: TGTGCCAGCAGGCCAAGTCTTAGCGAGACCCAGTACTTC. Translated, it gives CASRPSLSETQYF.

The chain has TRBV7-8 and TRBJ2-2; 7 bases line up with TRBD2. The CDR3 is 15 residues long. The V gene end was trimmed by 0 bases and the J gene end by 5 bases; junction bases not matched to a gene: 3. From germline, CDR1 is SGHVS and CDR2 FQNEAQ. The CDR3: CASSLAASGTGELFF. The CDR3 nucleotides read TGTGCCAGCAGCTTAGCGGCTAGCGGAACCGGGGAGCTGTTTTTT.

The J gene is TRBJ1-1, the V gene TRBV5-1, with a weak D call TRBD1 (5 bases). This CDR3 region has 13 residues. The germline CDR1 and CDR2 sequences are SGHRS and YFSETQ. V was trimmed by 6 bases and J by 3 bases, leaving 12 bases between them. CDR3 in amino acids: CASKDPRDTEAFF. CDR3 nucleotides: TGCGCCAGCAAGGATCCCAGGGACACTGAAGCTTTCTTT.

This chain joins TRBV7-2 and TRBJ1-6; TRBD1 agrees at 7 bases. The CDR3 contains 15 residues. J lost 9 bases, V lost 7 bases, and 12 bases had no gene match. Per the germline V gene, CDR1 is SGHTA and CDR2 is FQGNSA. The DNA for the CDR3 is TGTGCCAGCATCCTCGACCCGACAGGGCGTTCACCCCTCCACTTT. It encodes CASILDPTGRSPLHF.

The rearrangement joins TRBV4-2 to TRBJ1-1; D may be TRBD1 (5 bases). The V and J ends lost 1 base and 5 bases respectively, with 14 bases between them. The CDR3 spans 15 residues. The V gene's germline CDR1 is LGHNA and CDR2 YNFKEQ. CDR3 amino acids: CASSQVSGMVTEAFF. The CDR3 region has the DNA TGTGCCAGCAGCCAAGTGTCAGGGATGGTGACTGAAGCTTTCTTT.

The V and J genes are TRBV3-1 (or the pseudogene TRBV3-2) and TRBJ1-1; D uncertain. Germline V gene lookup returns CDR1 LGHDT and CDR2 YNNKEL (reference sequence). The length of the CDR3 is 14 residues. V gave up 3 bases and J gave up 1 base, with 9 bases separating them. The CDR3 sequence: CASSQSGGNTEAFF. DNA for the CDR3: TGTGCCAGCAGCCAGTCGGGAGGGAACACTGAAGCTTTCTTT.

This clone showed up many times. Here the CDR3 DNA reads TGCGCCAGCAGCCCCGAGGACAGGGTTAGCTCCTACGAGCAGTACTTC. Its protein product is CASSPEDRVSSYEQYF. The chain joins TRBV4-1 to TRBJ2-7; 8 bases are a match to TRBD1. With 4 bases clipped from V and 0 bases from J, the junction kept 8 bases outside the gene matches. This CDR3 comprises 16 residues. The V gene's germline CDR1 is MGHRA and CDR2 YSYEKL.

The V call is TRBV29-1, the J call TRBJ2-2, with 7 bases lining up with TRBD2. V was clipped by 6 bases and J by 0 bases; unmatched bases: 7. Per germline, CDR1 SQVTM and CDR2 ANQGSEA. CDR3 size: 15 residues. The CDR3 loop reads CSVSSGGSNTGELFF. The DNA of the CDR3 is TGCAGCGTGAGCTCGGGGGGTTCGAACACCGGGGAGCTGTTTTTT.

This clone turned up a few times. V and J are TRBV18 and TRBJ1-2, with a tentative D call TRBD1 (6 bases). There are 12 residues in the CDR3. Germline V CDR1 and CDR2: KGHSH, LQKENI. Between the trimmed V and J ends, which lost 3 bases and 5 bases, there was a span of 7 bases. The CDR3 region has the DNA TGTGCCAGCTCACCCCAGGGGTATGGCTACACCTTC. Translated, it gives CASSPQGYGYTF.

V usage is TRBV9 and J usage is TRBJ1-6; TRBD1 is a possible D gene (6 bases). CDR1 SGDLS and CDR2 YYNGEE come from the germline V gene. The CDR3 runs to 15 residues. V was cut by 0 bases and J by 7 bases, with 11 bases left in between. CDR3 in amino acids: CASSVGETGNSPLHF. The CDR3 DNA reads as TGTGCCAGCAGCGTAGGGGAAACAGGGAATTCACCCCTCCACTTT.

The CDR3, as DNA: TGTGCCAGCAGTGACGGCTACCGGGGGACCCAGTACTTC. As protein: CASSDGYRGTQYF. The rearrangement links TRBV2 to TRBJ2-5, with a tentative D call TRBD2 (5 bases). The CDR3 covers 13 residues. Trimming took 3 bases from V and 7 from J, leaving 12 bases between them. Germline lookup yields CDR1 SNHLY and CDR2 FYNNEI.

The rearrangement links TRBV27 to TRBJ1-4, with D perhaps TRBD1 (6 bases). Trimming took 0 bases from V and 10 from J, leaving 12 bases between them. This CDR3 has 14 amino acids. Germline lookup yields CDR1 MNHEY and CDR2 SMNVEV (reference sequence). Here the CDR3 reads CASSLSQGGGKLFF. The CDR3 DNA follows: TGTGCCAGCAGTTTATCACAGGGAGGGGGAAAACTGTTTTTT.

The J gene is TRBJ1-2, the V gene TRBV28; 11 nucleotides agree with TRBD1. There are 15 residues in the CDR3. With V trimmed by 6 bases and J by 7 bases, 10 bases remained unmatched. Germline-derived CDR1 and CDR2 are MDHEN and SYDVKM. The CDR3 DNA is TGTGCCAGCAGCTCTAGGGGACAGGGGGATCCTGGCTACACCTTC. This gives the protein CASSSRGQGDPGYTF.

The chain joins TRBV7-2 to TRBJ2-3, with D possibly being TRBD1 (5 bases). The CDR3 consists of 12 residues. V was clipped by 9 bases and J by 10 bases, with 17 bases between them. Germline CDR1 SGHTA, CDR2 FQGNSA. CDR3 sequence: CASRGSGPAQYF. CDR3 DNA: TGTGCCAGTAGGGGTAGTGGCCCCGCGCAGTATTTT.

This clone was counted only a few times. V usage is TRBV27 and J usage is TRBJ1-1; D ambiguous. The CDR3 is 12 residues long. From germline, CDR1 is MNHEY and CDR2 SMNVEV (reference sequence). Trimming took off 6 bases at V and 11 bases at J, with 16 bases between the two ends. This CDR3 is CASSPFGREAFF. The CDR3 DNA sequence: TGTGCCAGCAGCCCCTTTGGGAGGGAGGCTTTCTTT.

This clone was recorded a few times. The V call is TRBV19, the J call TRBJ1-1; the match to TRBD1 covers 7 bases. This CDR3 contains 14 residues. Germline V gene sequence: CDR1 LNHDA, CDR2 SQIVND (reference sequence). V shed 5 bases, J shed 4 bases, and the junction held 7 bases outside the gene matches. CDR3 protein: CASSVTGTGTEAFF. As DNA, the CDR3 is TGTGCCAGTAGTGTGACAGGGACGGGCACTGAAGCTTTCTTT.

This clone was seen only once. The genes are TRBV18 and TRBJ1-6, with D possibly TRBD1 on 5 matching bases. V lost 2 bases, J lost 6 bases, and 14 bases lay in between. Germline V gene data show CDR1 as KGHSH and CDR2 as LQKENI. The CDR3 contains 16 residues. The DNA of the CDR3 is TGTGCCAGCTCACCAATTACAGTAGGGGCTAATTCACCCCTCCACTTT. It translates to CASSPITVGANSPLHF.

Remarks on this clone: This CDR3 is also generated by other DNA sequences in the sample. The chain couples TRBV6-5 to TRBJ2-7, with TRBD1 matching over 10 bases. Germline loops: CDR1 MNHEY, CDR2 SVGAGI. Losses at the gene ends were 2 bases for V and 3 bases for J; bases not matched to a gene: 1. This CDR3 contains 14 residues. CDR3 DNA sequence: TGTGCCAGCAGTTACGGGACAGGGGTCTACGAGCAGTACTTC. Translating it yields CASSYGTGVYEQYF.

For the CDR3, the DNA is TGTGCCAGCAGCCAAGATGGACTAGCGGGGGTTTTAAATGAGCAGTTCTTC. It is translated as CASSQDGLAGVLNEQFF. The V call is TRBV3-1 (or the pseudogene TRBV3-2), the J call TRBJ2-1, with 13 bases that match TRBD2. The CDR3 is made up of 17 amino acids. Germline trimming cut 0 bases from V and 7 bases from J; bases unmatched to any gene: 6. CDR1 and CDR2 from the germline V gene are LGHDT and YNNKEL (reference sequence).

The rearrangement uses TRBV6-5 and TRBJ2-1; D unclear. The CDR3 length is 14 residues. The V gene lost 0 bases and the J gene lost 5 bases, with 8 bases spanning the gap. Germline-derived CDR1 and CDR2 are MNHEY and SVGAGI. CDR3 nucleotides: TGTGCCAGCAGTTACTCGGGCTCTCACAATGAGCAGTTCTTC. Amino acid sequence: CASSYSGSHNEQFF.